These T cell receptor beta chains were read from a single sample in a study of T cells after yellow fever vaccination. MiXCR, applied by TCRdb to the 5' RACE reads, yields one record per CDR3 protein. The sample has 300,000 to 400,000 distinct CDR3 sequences; around 8.1% are singletons. The material sequenced was PBMCs, taken about 49 days after the first yellow fever vaccination. These TCRs come from a man between 18 and 29 years old who received the YFV17D yellow fever vaccine. Each CDR3 is given with its conserved first and last residue. Fields, in order: J gene, clone size, V gene, CDR3 protein. Part of the rows lack a size; the others show once, few, many or a class for expanded clones.

>TRBJ2-1|NA|TRBV20-1
CSARDVRRGRNEQFF
>TRBJ2-2|few|TRBV10-3
CAISDGISGELFF
>TRBJ2-5|NA|TRBV6-1
CASIRRGGETQYF
>TRBJ1-2|NA|TRBV20-1
CSARGGGDGYTF
>TRBJ1-5|few|TRBV6-1
CASSLRRGAQPQHF
>TRBJ1-3|NA|TRBV14
CASSWAFSGNTIYF
>TRBJ1-2|few|TRBV5-6
CASSLRYYLNYGYTF
>TRBJ2-3|few|TRBV20-1
CSAYSESGSGGHHSSTDTQYF
>TRBJ1-2|few|TRBV5-1
CASSLQGGNYGYTF
>TRBJ1-1|few|TRBV5-1
CASSDYTEAFF
>TRBJ2-1|few|TRBV9
CASSVWGSSYNEQFF
>TRBJ1-5|NA|TRBV6-5
CASSYSQGTQPQHF
>TRBJ1-6|NA|TRBV20-1
CCARLSFLDTSYNSPLHF
>TRBJ2-5|few|TRBV5-4
CASSYRTETETQYF
>TRBJ1-2|few|TRBV20-1
CSATVGGRYGYTF
>TRBJ1-5|many|TRBV4-1
CASSQKTPRSSNQPQHF
>TRBJ2-1|few|TRBV4-3
CASSQDSLKWNEQFF
>TRBJ2-1|NA|TRBV9
CASSVGAGLDNEQFF
>TRBJ1-6|NA|TRBV4-3
CASSQYQGGGVGSPLHF
>TRBJ2-2|few|TRBV12-3/TRBV12-4
CASTTSGGRELFF
>TRBJ1-5|NA|TRBV10-3
CAISESQVRNQPQHF
>TRBJ2-7|few|TRBV5-6
CASSSTGQGHYEQYF
>TRBJ2-2|many|TRBV2
CASCRDWDTGELFF
>TRBJ1-2|few|TRBV6-5
CASSNRQGEGYGYTF
>TRBJ2-3|many|TRBV10-3
CAISESPTTTSGGYTDTQYF
>TRBJ1-2|few|TRBV29-1
CSVGTGANYGYTF
>TRBJ1-1|few|TRBV19
CASSNRGMNTEAFF
>TRBJ1-2|NA|TRBV25-1
CASRPSGYYGYTF
>TRBJ1-1|few|TRBV7-9
CASSPDRGISLRTEAFF
>TRBJ1-1|few|TRBV7-2
CASTSSLLNTEAFF
>TRBJ2-7|few|TRBV10-3
CAISEFLSSSYEQYF
>TRBJ2-3|few|TRBV7-2
CASSSRLEETDTQYF
>TRBJ1-5|NA|TRBV28
CASSSRGHNYSNQPQHF
>TRBJ1-1|many|TRBV12-3/TRBV12-4
CASSMSGTVEAFF
>TRBJ1-6|NA|TRBV7-6
CASSLGSGGPDNSPLHF
>TRBJ1-2|many|TRBV20-1
CSASSHGGNYGYTF
>TRBJ1-1|few|TRBV5-5
CASSFTGPNTEAFF
>TRBJ1-6|NA|TRBV4-2
CASSQRTGEWDSPLHF
>TRBJ2-3|many|TRBV7-2
CASSSGQSTDTQYF
>TRBJ2-3|many|TRBV4-2
CASSQEFRGPTDTQYF
>TRBJ1-6|NA|TRBV5-1
CASSLKGFYNSPLHF
>TRBJ2-7|NA|TRBV11-2
CASSLEHGDYEQYF
>TRBJ1-6|few|TRBV6-2/TRBV6-3
CASSIDRYNSPLHF
>TRBJ2-6|NA|TRBV7-2
CASSWDRSGANVLTF
>TRBJ2-1|few|TRBV24-1
CATSDPGQGGNEQFF
>TRBJ1-1|NA|TRBV18
CASFASRGTEAFF
>TRBJ1-1|NA|TRBV2
CASSVGGDSEAFF
>TRBJ1-1|NA|TRBV21-1
CASTPWGSMNTEAFF
>TRBJ2-3|few|TRBV5-1
CASSRSIRQGTDTQYF
>TRBJ2-3|few|TRBV6-1
CEPHRDRVPPGQYF
>TRBJ2-6|few|TRBV4-1
CASSERNRAAGANVLTF
>TRBJ2-7|NA|TRBV7-9
CASSLGRVGLSSYEQYF
>TRBJ1-3|many|TRBV2
CASRRRQFSGNTIYF
>TRBJ1-4|NA|TRBV10-3
CAISEPGGGEKLFF
>TRBJ1-4|NA|TRBV5-1
CASSRKGETEKLFF
>TRBJ2-2|NA|TRBV10-3
CAIRGRYTGELFF
>TRBJ1-1|NA|TRBV4-3
CASSQGPRGHTEAFF
>TRBJ2-1|few|TRBV12-3/TRBV12-4
CASSPRGQRGNEQFF
>TRBJ2-1|NA|TRBV7-6
CASSLTGISYNEQFF